What follows are 19 T cell receptor beta chains derived from one specimen sequenced in a study of technical replicates of blood from four donors. Libraries were prepared by immunoSEQ multiplex PCR; TCRdb keeps only in-frame clonotypes and omits some of them. The sample lists 55,000 to 80,000 clones, about 98% occurring once. Sequenced input: T cells isolated from PBMCs. The receptor set was obtained from a human donor in good health.

The rearrangement links TRBV7-8 to TRBJ2-1, with no clear D. The ends were cut back, 0 bases at V and 3 bases at J, with 9 bases in the middle. Germline lookup yields CDR1 SGHVS and CDR2 FQNEAQ. This CDR3 has 15 residues. CDR3 loop: CASSLAPRGYNEQFF. Here the CDR3 DNA reads TGTGCCAGCAGCTTAGCTCCCCGCGGCTACAATGAGCAGTTCTTC.

This chain uses TRBV11-2 with TRBJ1-2; TRBD1 aligns across 7 bases. After removal of 9 bases from V and 5 bases from J, the junction contained 12 bases not matched to a gene. Germline V CDR1 and CDR2: SGHAT, FQNNGV. CDR3 size: 14 residues. DNA of the CDR3: TGTGCCAGTAAAGAGGCAGGGGGGCGGTATGGCTACACCTTC. Encoded protein: CASKEAGGRYGYTF.

The CDR3 region has the DNA TGCAGCGTTGAAGATCCCGGGACTAGCACAGATACGCAGTATTTT. Residues: CSVEDPGTSTDTQYF. This rearrangement joins TRBV29-1 to TRBJ2-3; tentatively, D is TRBD2 (6 bases). The CDR3 is made up of 15 amino acids. Trimming stripped 0 bases from V and 0 bases from J, with 10 bases between. Germline lookup yields CDR1 SQVTM and CDR2 ANQGSEA.

This clone was counted a single time. This chain joins TRBV4-1 and TRBJ1-4; 10 bases fit TRBD1. Germline assignment: CDR1 MGHRA and CDR2 YSYEKL. The CDR3 contains 15 residues. The V and J ends lost 0 bases and 6 bases, in that order; junction bases with no gene match: 1. The CDR3 DNA sequence: TGCGCCAGCAGCCAAGATGGGACAGGGGATGAAAAACTGTTTTTT. This codes for CASSQDGTGDEKLFF.

V gene TRBV18 combines with J gene TRBJ1-4, with 7 bases aligning to TRBD1. Germline-derived CDR1 and CDR2 are KGHSH and LQKENI. This CDR3 has 15 residues. With 3 bases clipped from V and 3 bases from J, the junction kept 4 bases outside the gene matches. The CDR3 here is CASSPRDSSNEKLFF. DNA of the CDR3: TGTGCCAGCTCACCCAGGGACAGTTCTAATGAAAAACTGTTTTTT. The complete variable domain, with remaining parts taken from reference TRBV18 and TRBJ1-4, reads NAGVMQNPRHLVRRRGQEARLRCSPMKGHSHVYWYRQLPEEGLKFMVYLQKENIIDESGMPKERFSAEFPKEGPSILRIQQVVRGDSAAYFCASSPRDSSNEKLFFGSGTQLSVL.

The chain employs TRBV4-1 and TRBJ2-1; TRBD2 matches at 7 bases. V lost 5 bases and J lost 10; bases outside the gene matches: 14. This CDR3 spans 15 amino acids. Germline V gene data show CDR1 as MGHRA and CDR2 as YSYEKL. The CDR3 bases are TGCGCCAGCAGCTTAGCCGGGACTACCTTCGAAGAGCAGTTCTTC. Its translation: CASSLAGTTFEEQFF.

The rearrangement joins TRBV6-4 to TRBJ1-5; D gene ambiguous. Trimming took 8 bases from V and 6 from J, leaving 23 bases between them. The CDR3 runs 16 residues. Germline-derived CDR1 and CDR2 are MRHNA and SNTAGT. The CDR3 DNA sequence: TGTGCCAGCCCCCGTCTACTCCTCGAGAATCCTCAGCCCCAGCATTTT. Protein product: CASPRLLLENPQPQHF.

This rearrangement joins TRBV2 to TRBJ2-5; 11 nucleotides align to TRBD2. V trimming: 8 bases; J trimming: 4 bases; junction bases outside the gene matches: 6. Looked up from germline, CDR1 is SNHLY and CDR2 is FYNNEI. The CDR3 spans 14 residues. The CDR3 DNA reads as TGTGCCAGCGTAAGACTAGCGGGATTAGAGACCCAGTACTTC. Its protein product is CASVRLAGLETQYF.

V is TRBV2 and J is TRBJ2-1, with D possibly matching TRBD1 (5 bases). Germline CDR1 SNHLY, CDR2 FYNNEI. The CDR3 totals 16 residues. Trimming pared 6 bases from V and 4 bases from J, leaving 19 bases between. CDR3: CASSYRILVMYNEQFF. CDR3 bases: TGTGCCAGCAGCTACAGGATCTTGGTTATGTACAATGAGCAGTTCTTC.

The chain is built from TRBV5-1 and TRBJ2-7; no clear D. The CDR3 contains 14 residues. CDR1 and CDR2 (germline): SGHRS, YFSETQ. The V end lost 2 bases, the J end lost 1 base, and 10 bases lay between the germline ends. CDR3 region: CASSLSGPSYEQYF. The DNA of the CDR3 is TGCGCCAGCAGCTTAAGTGGCCCTTCCTACGAGCAGTACTTC.

The chain uses TRBV6-1 and TRBJ1-2, with TRBD1 matching over 8 bases. This CDR3 has 14 residues. V lost 3 bases to trimming and J lost 4 bases; unmatched junction nucleotides: 4. Looked up from germline, CDR1 is MNHNS and CDR2 is SASEGT. The CDR3 protein is CASSDGQGLYGYTF. As DNA, the CDR3 is TGTGCCAGCAGTGACGGACAGGGACTCTATGGCTACACCTTC.

The rearrangement links TRBV5-1 to TRBJ1-1, with D tentatively TRBD1 (6 bases). From germline, CDR1 is SGHRS and CDR2 YFSETQ. This CDR3 spans 18 amino acids. Trimming took off 2 bases at V and 0 bases at J, with 20 bases between the two ends. As DNA, the CDR3 is TGCGCCAGCAGCTTACGGGGACAAGGAGCGGCATTGAACACTGAAGCTTTCTTT. Protein sequence: CASSLRGQGAALNTEAFF. The whole variable domain, filled in from reference TRBV5-1 and TRBJ1-1, reads KAGVTQTPRYLIKTRGQQVTLSCSPISGHRSVSWYQQTPGQGLQFLFEYFSETQRNKGNFPGRFSGRQFSNSRSEMNVSTLELGDSALYLCASSLRGQGAALNTEAFFGQGTRLTVV.

This clone was counted once. This rearrangement joins TRBV5-1 to TRBJ1-3; D not certain. CDR1 SGHRS and CDR2 YFSETQ come from the germline V gene. The ends were cut back, 0 bases at V and 4 bases at J, with 14 bases in the middle. This CDR3 is 16 amino acids long. The CDR3 coding sequence is TGCGCCAGCAGCTTGGGAGGGAATCCAACCGGAAACACCATATATTTT. Protein product: CASSLGGNPTGNTIYF.

V gene TRBV5-1 combines with J gene TRBJ2-3; TRBD2 matches at 9 bases. CDR1 and CDR2 (germline): SGHRS, YFSETQ. V gave up 5 bases and J gave up 1 base; unmatched junction bases: 8. The CDR3 contains 16 residues. CDR3 bases: TGCGCCAGCAGGTATAGCGGGAGTGTTCGCACAGATACGCAGTATTTT. Its translation: CASRYSGSVRTDTQYF.

This clone was seen only once. The chain combines TRBV5-3 with TRBJ1-4; D is possibly TRBD1 (6 bases). TRBV5-3 is an ORF; its function is uncertain. The V gene lost 3 bases and the J gene lost 3 bases, with 18 bases spanning the gap. The CDR3 runs to 17 residues. The CDR3 DNA is TGTGCCAGAAGCTGGAAGACAGGCAGTTGGGCTAATGAAAAACTGTTTTTT. Encoded protein: CARSWKTGSWANEKLFF.

The chain couples TRBV18 to TRBJ1-4, with D unclear. Germline lookup yields CDR1 KGHSH and CDR2 LQKENI. Trimming took off 2 bases at V and 5 bases at J, with 9 bases between the two ends. The CDR3 is 14 residues long. CDR3 nucleotides: TGTGCCAGCTCACCATACAGTATGAATGAAAAACTGTTTTTT. Translating it yields CASSPYSMNEKLFF. The full variable domain, in which reference TRBV18 and TRBJ1-4 provide the parts outside the CDR3, is NAGVMQNPRHLVRRRGQEARLRCSPMKGHSHVYWYRQLPEEGLKFMVYLQKENIIDESGMPKERFSAEFPKEGPSILRIQQVVRGDSAAYFCASSPYSMNEKLFFGSGTQLSVL.

The genes are TRBV5-1 and TRBJ2-1; TRBD1 agrees at 7 bases. Germline V lookup: CDR1 SGHRS, CDR2 YFSETQ. The V gene end was trimmed by 0 bases and the J gene end by 10 bases; junction bases not matched to a gene: 10. CDR3 length equals 15 residues. CDR3 sequence: CASSLALQGVGEQFF. DNA for the CDR3: TGCGCCAGCAGCTTGGCATTGCAGGGGGTCGGGGAGCAGTTCTTC.

V usage is TRBV5-1 and J usage is TRBJ2-7; no clear D. This CDR3 contains 13 residues. V gave up 0 bases and J gave up 1 base, with 5 bases separating them. From germline, CDR1 is SGHRS and CDR2 YFSETQ. CDR3 sequence: CASSLDWSYEQYF. CDR3 bases: TGCGCCAGCAGCTTGGACTGGTCCTACGAGCAGTACTTC.

The V call is TRBV4-1, the J call TRBJ1-1; no clear D gene. The CDR3 runs 14 residues. Looked up from germline, CDR1 is MGHRA and CDR2 is YSYEKL. The V gene lost 2 bases and the J gene lost 3 bases, with 10 bases spanning the gap. CDR3 sequence reads: CASSQYGEDTEAFF. The DNA for the CDR3 is TGCGCCAGCAGCCAATACGGGGAGGACACTGAAGCTTTCTTT.